This entry lists 28 T cell receptor beta chains sequenced from one sample in a study of CD8 T cells in Susac syndrome. Random hexamers were used to reverse transcribe roughly 0.5 to 1 ug of RNA. TCRdb re-analysed the immunoSEQ multiplex PCR reads in MiXCR, keeping a single row per CDR3 protein. The sample lists around 150,000 distinct CDR3 sequences, around 94% occurring once. Sequencing input: CD4+ T cells from PBMCs. The receptors originated from a human donor with multiple sclerosis.

V and J are TRBV3-1 and TRBJ1-1; a weak D match, TRBD1 (5 bases). V was clipped by 6 bases and J by 7 bases, with 15 bases between them. The germline gives CDR1 LGHDT, CDR2 YNNKEL (reference sequence). The CDR3 totals 13 residues. The CDR3 DNA reads TGTGCCAGCAGGTTTGGGGGTACAGATGAAGCTTTCTTT. Translating it yields CASRFGGTDEAFF.

This clonotype has just one count. The CDR3 reads CASSQDLDEAFF. The CDR3 DNA is TGTGCCAGCAGCCAAGATCTAGATGAAGCTTTCTTT. The gene calls are TRBV3-1 and TRBJ1-1, with D hard to call. This CDR3 spans 12 amino acids. Trimming removed 0 bases at V and 7 bases at J, with 6 bases between. Germline CDR1 LGHDT, CDR2 YNNKEL (reference sequence).

This clonotype was found once. The chain employs TRBV20-1 and TRBJ2-3, with no clear D. The CDR3 runs 14 residues. From germline, CDR1 is DFQATT and CDR2 SNEGSKA (reference sequence). V dropped 0 bases and J dropped 6 bases, with 13 bases sitting between them. CDR3 protein: CSAREGVMFDTQYF. In DNA form, the CDR3 reads TGCAGTGCTAGAGAGGGCGTAATGTTCGATACGCAGTATTTT.

Details on this clonotype: At one end, the junction sequence differs from germline, possibly due to a read error. This chain connects TRBV2 to TRBJ2-1; 11 positions agree with TRBD2. Germline-derived CDR1 and CDR2 are SNHLY and FYNNEI. This CDR3 region has 14 residues. The CDR3 DNA reads as TGTGCCAGCAGGGAAGGGACTAGCGGTGGTGAGCAGTTCTTC. Translation gives CASREGTSGGEQFF.

This chain uses TRBV15 with TRBJ2-1; TRBD2 might be the D (6 bases). Deletions cut 5 bases from V and 7 bases from J, with 12 bases between. The CDR3 loop spans 13 amino acids. Germline V lookup: CDR1 LNHNV, CDR2 YYDKDF (reference sequence). Written as DNA, the CDR3 is TGTGCCACCAGCCCCCCGGGAGCGAATGAGCAGTTCTTC. This gives the protein CATSPPGANEQFF.

This rearrangement joins TRBV29-1 to TRBJ1-1, with D hard to call. Trimming removed 5 bases from V and 1 base from J, with 8 bases in between. Germline CDR1 and CDR2: SQVTM and ANQGSEA. The CDR3 is 12 residues long. This chain's CDR3 is CSVRQPNTEAFF. The CDR3 DNA is TGCAGCGTTCGGCAGCCGAACACTGAAGCTTTCTTT.

V is TRBV29-1 and J is TRBJ2-3; 9 bases map to TRBD1. CDR1 SQVTM and CDR2 ANQGSEA come from the germline V gene. V lost 7 bases, J lost 6 bases, and 14 bases stayed unmatched. CDR3 length: 15 residues. CDR3 sequence reads: CSAKGDRAAVDTQYF. CDR3 coding DNA: TGCAGCGCCAAGGGGGACAGGGCGGCTGTTGATACGCAGTATTTT.

In this sample, this clonotype turned up a few times. The V call is TRBV4-2, the J call TRBJ2-2; D is undetermined. Per germline, CDR1 LGHNA and CDR2 YNFKEQ. The V and J ends lost 1 base and 8 bases respectively, with 8 bases between them. The CDR3 is 13 residues long. The CDR3 is CASSQVSTGELFF. The CDR3 DNA reads as TGTGCCAGCAGCCAAGTTAGTACGGGGGAGCTGTTTTTT.

The chain carries TRBV18 and TRBJ1-1; no definite D call. CDR3 size: 14 residues. V dropped 3 bases and J dropped 3 bases, with 11 bases sitting between them. Germline-derived CDR1 and CDR2 are KGHSH and LQKENI. The CDR3 loop is CASSPAARDTEAFF. The CDR3 nucleotides read TGTGCCAGCTCACCCGCCGCGCGTGACACTGAAGCTTTCTTT.

This chain connects TRBV27 to TRBJ2-2; D gene ambiguous. V was pared by 3 bases and J by 1 base, with 6 bases between. The CDR3 extends over 14 amino acids. Germline V gives CDR1 MNHEY, CDR2 SMNVEV (reference sequence). The CDR3 DNA is TGTGCCAGCAGTTTCAGCAGGAACACCGGGGAGCTGTTTTTT. This encodes CASSFSRNTGELFF.

The rearrangement links TRBV5-4 to TRBJ2-2; 13 positions agree with TRBD2. The CDR3 is made up of 16 amino acids. Germline CDR1 reads SGHNT; CDR2 reads YYREEE (reference sequence). The V segment lost 4 bases and the J segment 4 bases; nucleotides outside the gene matches: 4. CDR3 nucleotides: TGTGCCAGCAGCAGGGGACTAGCGGGACCCACCGGGGAGCTGTTTTTT. Translated: CASSRGLAGPTGELFF.

This clonotype turned up a few times. The chain links TRBV6-1 to TRBJ2-6; no reliable D call. Per germline, CDR1 MNHNS and CDR2 SASEGT. The length of the CDR3 is 12 residues. V gave up 4 bases and J gave up 8 bases, with 6 bases separating them. In nucleotides, the CDR3 is TGTGCCAGCAGTGGCCCCTCCAACGTCCTGACTTTC. Translated: CASSGPSNVLTF.

V usage is TRBV13 and J usage is TRBJ2-4; D is perhaps TRBD1 (6 bases). Germline CDR1 PRHDT, CDR2 FYEKMQ (reference sequence). CDR3 length: 14 residues. Trimming removed 6 bases from V and 6 bases from J, with 15 bases in between. CDR3 residues: CASREGGAGNIQYF. For the CDR3, the DNA is TGTGCCAGCAGAGAAGGGGGAGCCGGAAACATTCAGTACTTC.

This sequence joins TRBV29-1 and TRBJ2-3, with D hard to call. CDR1 is SQVTM and CDR2 is ANQGSEA in the germline V gene. Trimming pared 4 bases from V and 5 bases from J, leaving 13 bases between. The length of the CDR3 is 13 residues. DNA for the CDR3: TGCAGCGTTGCCGCCAGGAATGGAGATACGCAGTATTTT. It yields the protein CSVAARNGDTQYF.

The chain employs TRBV4-1 and TRBJ2-1, with 8 bases identical to TRBD2. The J segment lost 12 bases and the V segment lost 0 bases, leaving 4 bases of the junction unmatched. The CDR3 runs to 13 residues. CDR1 is MGHRA and CDR2 is YSYEKL in the germline V gene. CDR3 in amino acids: CASSQDLGTRQFF. CDR3 bases: TGCGCCAGCAGCCAAGATCTGGGGACTAGGCAGTTCTTC.

The J gene is TRBJ1-1, the V gene TRBV6-5; 7 bases align to TRBD1. This CDR3 contains 14 residues. Looked up from germline, CDR1 is MNHEY and CDR2 is SVGAGI. V lost 9 bases and J lost 11; bases outside the gene matches: 18. CDR3 in amino acids: CASTETGTGAAAFF. The CDR3, as DNA: TGTGCCAGTACTGAAACCGGTACAGGGGCAGCTGCTTTCTTT.

CDR3 sequence reads: CSAPSSAKNIQYF. The CDR3 coding sequence is TGCAGTGCTCCCAGCTCTGCCAAAAACATTCAGTACTTC. The V and J genes are TRBV20-1 and TRBJ2-4; the D is unclear. Trimming left V 5 bases short and J 1 base short, with 9 bases between. The CDR3 sequence is 13 residues long. Germline lookup yields CDR1 DFQATT and CDR2 SNEGSKA (reference sequence).

V is TRBV2 and J is TRBJ2-2; TRBD2 agrees at 7 bases. Per germline, CDR1 SNHLY and CDR2 FYNNEI. The CDR3 contains 15 residues. The ends lost 6 bases at V and 5 bases at J; junction bases unmatched: 9. CDR3: CASRPGAGRTGELFF. In DNA, the CDR3 is TGTGCCAGCAGGCCAGGAGCGGGAAGGACCGGGGAGCTGTTTTTT. The entire variable domain, with the rest obtained from reference TRBV2 and TRBJ2-2, is as follows: EPEVTQTPSHQVTQMGQEVILRCVPISNHLYFYWYRQILGQKVEFLVSFYNNEISEKSEIFDDQFSVERPDGSNFTLKIRSTKLEDSAMYFCASRPGAGRTGELFFGEGSRLTVL.

The chain links TRBV12-3 or TRBV12-4 to TRBJ1-2, with D possibly TRBD1 on 5 matching bases. Trimming removed 10 bases at V and 11 bases at J, with 23 bases between. The CDR3 covers 13 residues. CDR3 loop: CATEPGGSRRYTF. Here the CDR3 DNA reads TGTGCCACTGAACCCGGGGGGAGCCGTCGGTACACCTTC.

This clonotype appeared once. CDR3 protein: CAWKYREDSGYTF. The CDR3 DNA reads as TGTGCCTGGAAGTATAGGGAGGACTCTGGCTACACCTTC. The V and J genes are TRBV30 and TRBJ1-2; D remains unclear. CDR1 and CDR2 from the germline V gene are GTSNPN and SVGIG (reference sequence). The CDR3 length is 13 residues. V was cut by 4 bases and J by 7 bases, with 16 bases left in between.

V and J are TRBV18 and TRBJ1-4, with D tentatively TRBD1 (5 bases). The CDR3 is 14 amino acids. Germline CDR1 KGHSH, CDR2 LQKENI. Trimming shortened V by 8 bases and J by 6 bases, and 16 bases separated the two germline ends. CDR3 nucleotide sequence: TGTGCCAGCGCAGCCGGGACGACGGATGAAAAACTGTTTTTT. Its protein product is CASAAGTTDEKLFF.

The chain recombines TRBV3-1 with TRBJ1-2; D is possibly TRBD1 (5 bases). Trimming stripped 5 bases from V and 3 bases from J, with 10 bases between. The CDR3 covers 13 residues. Germline values: CDR1 LGHDT, CDR2 YNNKEL (reference sequence). CDR3 nucleotides: TGTGCCAGCAGCTATAGGGGAGACTATGGCTACACCTTC. It is translated as CASSYRGDYGYTF. Combining the CDR3 with reference TRBV3-1 and TRBJ1-2 gives the whole variable domain DTAVSQTPKYLVTQMGNDKSIKCEQNLGHDTMYWYKQDSKKFLKIMFSYNNKELIINETVPNRFSPKSPDKAHLNLHINSLELGDSAVYFCASSYRGDYGYTFGSGTRLTVV.

The V and J genes are TRBV27 and TRBJ1-1; tentative D call: TRBD1 (5 bases). Germline loops: CDR1 MNHEY, CDR2 SMNVEV (reference sequence). Trimming took off 6 bases at V and 1 base at J, with 12 bases between the two ends. The CDR3 runs to 14 residues. CDR3 sequence reads: CASSEDSANTEAFF. As DNA, the CDR3 is TGTGCCAGCAGCGAAGACAGCGCGAACACTGAAGCTTTCTTT.

The genes are TRBV6-8 and TRBJ2-1; D remains unclear. Germline CDR1 MNHGY, CDR2 SAAAGT. The CDR3 contains 12 residues. V lost 0 bases and J lost 8, with 5 bases in between. CDR3 DNA: TGTGCCAGCAGTTACTCGATCGATGAGCAGTTCTTC. It yields the protein CASSYSIDEQFF.

The rearrangement joins TRBV5-8 to TRBJ2-3; possibly TRBD2 for D (6 bases). CDR1 is SGHTS and CDR2 is YDEGEE in the germline V gene. This CDR3 contains 20 residues. Between the trimmed V and J ends, which lost 3 bases and 0 bases, there was a span of 26 bases. In nucleotides, the CDR3 is TGTGCCAGCAGCTCTGGACTATACAGGCTAGCGTTGAATAGCACAGATACGCAGTATTTT. It encodes CASSSGLYRLALNSTDTQYF.

The J gene is TRBJ1-1, the V gene TRBV14; the D gene is possibly TRBD1 (5 bases). V gave up 4 bases and J gave up 7 bases, with 10 bases separating them. Germline V gene sequence: CDR1 SGHDN, CDR2 FVKESK. The CDR3 is 12 residues long. The CDR3 loop is CASSRDFVEAFF. CDR3 nucleotides: TGTGCCAGCAGCCGGGACTTCGTTGAAGCTTTCTTT.

V usage is TRBV5-1 and J usage is TRBJ2-5; 10 nucleotides align to TRBD2. There are 15 residues in the CDR3. Germline V gene data show CDR1 as SGHRS and CDR2 as YFSETQ. V lost 6 bases to trimming and J lost 4 bases; unmatched junction nucleotides: 9. The CDR3 DNA reads as TGCGCCAGCACCTTAGCGGGAGGTGCAGTAGAGACCCAGTACTTC. Encoded protein: CASTLAGGAVETQYF. The full variable domain, with the rest looked up from reference TRBV5-1 and TRBJ2-5, is KAGVTQTPRYLIKTRGQQVTLSCSPISGHRSVSWYQQTPGQGLQFLFEYFSETQRNKGNFPGRFSGRQFSNSRSEMNVSTLELGDSALYLCASTLAGGAVETQYFGPGTRLLVL.

This rearrangement joins TRBV6-6 to TRBJ1-1, with 8 bases lining up with TRBD1. The V segment lost 2 bases and the J segment 5 bases; nucleotides outside the gene matches: 4. The CDR3 is made up of 14 amino acids. Looked up from germline, CDR1 is MNHNY and CDR2 is SVGAGI (reference sequence). The CDR3 DNA reads TGTGCCAGCAGTTACGGACAGGGCCGAACTGAAGCTTTCTTT. It specifies CASSYGQGRTEAFF.